The 5 T cell receptor beta chains below come from one sample, sequenced in a study of T cell responses to AZD1222 COVID-19 vaccine. The assay was immunoSEQ multiplex PCR, and TCRdb's table has in-frame clones only and misses some. The sample records 80,000 to 90,000 clones, around nine tenths being singletons. The specimen comprised peripheral blood, sampled on day 0 of MenACWY control vaccination. These receptors originate from an adult in good health.

This chain uses TRBV24-1 with TRBJ1-2; 10 positions match TRBD1. CDR3 length equals 16 residues. Trimming removed 2 bases from V and 5 bases from J; junction bases left unmatched: 7. Germline assignment: CDR1 KGHDR and CDR2 SFDVKD. Here the CDR3 DNA reads TGTGCCACCAGTGATTCTAGGACAGGGGGTACTTATGGCTACACCTTC. It is translated as CATSDSRTGGTYGYTF.

V gene TRBV6-1 combines with J gene TRBJ1-1; D may be TRBD1 (5 bases). V was pared by 0 bases and J by 2 bases, with 13 bases between. The CDR3 loop spans 16 amino acids. From germline, CDR1 is MNHNS and CDR2 SASEGT. The CDR3 DNA follows: TGTGCCAGCAGTGAAGCGCGCTGGGGACCAAACACTGAAGCTTTCTTT. Translation: CASSEARWGPNTEAFF.

CDR3 sequence reads: CASRRKGANQPQHF. The DNA for the CDR3 is TGTGCCAGCAGGCGCAAGGGCGCAAATCAGCCCCAGCATTTT. The chain links TRBV6-4 to TRBJ1-5, with D unclear. The CDR3 spans 14 residues. CDR1 and CDR2 (germline): MRHNA, SNTAGT. Trimming removed 6 bases from V and 4 bases from J, with 13 bases in between.

The chain uses TRBV7-8 and TRBJ2-1; 10 bases agree with TRBD1. Germline V gene lookup returns CDR1 SGHVS and CDR2 FQNEAQ. This CDR3 comprises 15 residues. The junction had 6 bases not matched to a gene; V was cut back by 1 base and J by 9 bases. CDR3 protein: CASSLEGQGQGEQFF. CDR3 coding DNA: TGTGCCAGCAGCTTAGAGGGACAGGGGCAGGGTGAGCAGTTCTTC.

The sample holds a few counts of this clone. The chain carries TRBV7-6 and TRBJ2-7; maybe TRBD2 (6 bases). Deletions cut 1 base from V and 0 bases from J, with 16 bases between. The CDR3 loop spans 17 amino acids. From germline, CDR1 is SGHVS and CDR2 FNYEAQ. For the CDR3, the DNA is TGTGCCAGCAGCTTAGTTCAGGTAGCGGCAAGCTCCTACGAGCAGTACTTC. Translation gives CASSLVQVAASSYEQYF. Full variable domain (rest looked up from reference TRBV7-6 and TRBJ2-7): GAGVSQSPRYKVTKRGQDVALRCDPISGHVSLYWYRQALGQGPEFLTYFNYEAQQDKSGLPNDRFSAERPEGSISTLTIQRTEQRDSAMYRCASSLVQVAASSYEQYFGPGTRLTVT.